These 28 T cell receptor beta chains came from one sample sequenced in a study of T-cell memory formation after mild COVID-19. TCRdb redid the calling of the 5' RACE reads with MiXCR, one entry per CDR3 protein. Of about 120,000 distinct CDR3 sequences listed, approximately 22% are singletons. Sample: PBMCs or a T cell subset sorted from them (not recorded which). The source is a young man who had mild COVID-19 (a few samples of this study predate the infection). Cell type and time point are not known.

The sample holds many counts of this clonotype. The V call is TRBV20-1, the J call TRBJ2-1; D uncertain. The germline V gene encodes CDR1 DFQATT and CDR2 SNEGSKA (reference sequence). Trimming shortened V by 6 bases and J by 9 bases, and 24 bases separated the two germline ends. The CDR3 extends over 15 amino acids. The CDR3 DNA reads TGCAGTGCCCCCCCGGATAGGGATCACACCACTGAGCAGTTCTTC. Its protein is CSAPPDRDHTTEQFF.

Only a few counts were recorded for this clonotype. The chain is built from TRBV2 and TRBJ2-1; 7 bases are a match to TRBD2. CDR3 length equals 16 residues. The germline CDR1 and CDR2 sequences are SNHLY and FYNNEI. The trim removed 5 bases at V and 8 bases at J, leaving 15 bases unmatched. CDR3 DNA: TGTGCCAGCAGTCTCCTGGCGGGGGAAAGAATGGATGAGCAGTTCTTC. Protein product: CASSLLAGERMDEQFF. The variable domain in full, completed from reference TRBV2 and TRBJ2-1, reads EPEVTQTPSHQVTQMGQEVILRCVPISNHLYFYWYRQILGQKVEFLVSFYNNEISEKSEIFDDQFSVERPDGSNFTLKIRSTKLEDSAMYFCASSLLAGERMDEQFFGPGTRLTVL.

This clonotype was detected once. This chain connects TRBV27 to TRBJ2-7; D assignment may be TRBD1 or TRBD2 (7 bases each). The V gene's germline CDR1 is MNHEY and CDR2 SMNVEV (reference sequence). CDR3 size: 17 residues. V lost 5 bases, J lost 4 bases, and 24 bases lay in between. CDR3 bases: TGTGCCAGCAGTCTGACCTCCACAGGGGAGGGAAAATACGAGCAGTACTTC. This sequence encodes CASSLTSTGEGKYEQYF.

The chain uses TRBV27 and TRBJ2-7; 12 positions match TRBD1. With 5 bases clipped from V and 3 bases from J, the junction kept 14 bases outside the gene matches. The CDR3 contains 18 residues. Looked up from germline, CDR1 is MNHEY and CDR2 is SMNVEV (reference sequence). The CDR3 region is CASSNTYLGTGGGYEQYF. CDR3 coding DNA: TGTGCCAGCAGTAACACCTACCTCGGGACAGGGGGCGGCTACGAGCAGTACTTC.

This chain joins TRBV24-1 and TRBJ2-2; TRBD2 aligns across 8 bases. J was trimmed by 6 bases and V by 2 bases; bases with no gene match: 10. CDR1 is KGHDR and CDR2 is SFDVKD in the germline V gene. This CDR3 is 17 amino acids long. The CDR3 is CATSDSYPGLGAGELFF. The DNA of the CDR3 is TGTGCCACCAGTGATTCCTATCCGGGACTAGGAGCCGGGGAGCTGTTTTTT.

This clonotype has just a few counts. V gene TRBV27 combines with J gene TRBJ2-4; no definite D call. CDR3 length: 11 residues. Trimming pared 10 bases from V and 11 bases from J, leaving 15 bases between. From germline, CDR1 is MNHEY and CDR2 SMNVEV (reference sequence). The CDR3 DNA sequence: TGTGCCACCAAGGCCCTAAATGTTCAGTACTTC. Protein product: CATKALNVQYF.

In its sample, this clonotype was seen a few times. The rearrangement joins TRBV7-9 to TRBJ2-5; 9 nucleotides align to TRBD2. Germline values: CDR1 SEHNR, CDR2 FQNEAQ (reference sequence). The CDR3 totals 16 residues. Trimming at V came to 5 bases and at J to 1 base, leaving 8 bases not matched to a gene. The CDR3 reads CASSRLARGGQETQYF. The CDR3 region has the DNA TGTGCCAGCAGCCGACTGGCGCGGGGGGGCCAAGAGACCCAGTACTTC.

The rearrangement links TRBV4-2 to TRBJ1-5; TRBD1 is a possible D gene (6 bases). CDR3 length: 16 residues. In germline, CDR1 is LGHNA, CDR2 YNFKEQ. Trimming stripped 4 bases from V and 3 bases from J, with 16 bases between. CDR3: CASSPRGQVDNQPQHF. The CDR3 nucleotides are TGTGCCAGCAGCCCTCGGGGGCAGGTAGACAATCAGCCCCAGCATTTT.

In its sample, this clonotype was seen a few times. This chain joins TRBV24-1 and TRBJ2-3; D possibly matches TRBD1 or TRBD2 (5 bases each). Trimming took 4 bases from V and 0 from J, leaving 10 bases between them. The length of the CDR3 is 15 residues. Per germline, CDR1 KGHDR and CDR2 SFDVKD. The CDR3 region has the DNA TGTGCCACCAGTGACCAGGGAGTTAGCACAGATACGCAGTATTTT. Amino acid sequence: CATSDQGVSTDTQYF.

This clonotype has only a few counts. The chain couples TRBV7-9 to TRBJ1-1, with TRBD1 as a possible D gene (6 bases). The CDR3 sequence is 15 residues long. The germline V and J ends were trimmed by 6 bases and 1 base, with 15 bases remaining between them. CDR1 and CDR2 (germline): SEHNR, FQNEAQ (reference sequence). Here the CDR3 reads CASRFQGSPNTEAFF. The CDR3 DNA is TGTGCCAGCAGGTTCCAGGGGAGTCCGAACACTGAAGCTTTCTTT.

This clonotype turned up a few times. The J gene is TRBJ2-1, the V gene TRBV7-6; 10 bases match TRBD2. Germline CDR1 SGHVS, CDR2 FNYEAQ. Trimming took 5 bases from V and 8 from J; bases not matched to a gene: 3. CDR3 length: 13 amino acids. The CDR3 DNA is TGTGCCAGCAGCGCAGCGGGGGGGTATGAGCAGTTCTTC. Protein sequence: CASSAAGGYEQFF.

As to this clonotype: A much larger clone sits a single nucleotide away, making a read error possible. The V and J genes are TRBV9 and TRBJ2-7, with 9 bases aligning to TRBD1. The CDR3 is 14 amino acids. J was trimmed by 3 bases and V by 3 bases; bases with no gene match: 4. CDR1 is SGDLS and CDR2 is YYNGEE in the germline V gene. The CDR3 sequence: CASSGRDRDYEQYF. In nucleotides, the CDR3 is TGTGCCAGCAGCGGCCGGGACAGGGACTACGAGCAGTACTTC. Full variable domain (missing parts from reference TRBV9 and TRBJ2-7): DSGVTQTPKHLITATGQRVTLRCSPRSGDLSVYWYQQSLDQGLQFLIQYYNGEERAKGNILERFSAQQFPDLHSELNLSSLELGDSALYFCASSGRDRDYEQYFGPGTRLTVT.

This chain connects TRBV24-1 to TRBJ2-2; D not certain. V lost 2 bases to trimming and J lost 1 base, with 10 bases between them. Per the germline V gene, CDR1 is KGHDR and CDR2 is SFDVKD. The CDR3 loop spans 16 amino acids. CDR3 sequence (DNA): TGTGCCACCAGTGATTCTAAGAGGATGAACACCGGGGAGCTGTTTTTT. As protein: CATSDSKRMNTGELFF.

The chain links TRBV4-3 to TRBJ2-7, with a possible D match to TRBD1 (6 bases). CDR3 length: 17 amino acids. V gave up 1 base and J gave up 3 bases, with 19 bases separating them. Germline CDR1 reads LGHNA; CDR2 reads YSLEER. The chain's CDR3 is CASSQAVFGGQRYEQYF. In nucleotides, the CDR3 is TGCGCCAGCAGCCAAGCGGTTTTTGGCGGACAGCGCTACGAGCAGTACTTC.

The CDR3 is CSARDNRGGFDEQYV. CDR3 bases: TGCAGTGCTAGAGATAACAGGGGCGGCTTTGACGAGCAGTACGTC. This rearrangement joins TRBV20-1 to TRBJ2-7; TRBD1 matches at 7 bases. V gave up 0 bases and J gave up 5 bases; unmatched junction bases: 10. Germline assignment: CDR1 DFQATT and CDR2 SNEGSKA (reference sequence). The CDR3 runs to 15 residues.

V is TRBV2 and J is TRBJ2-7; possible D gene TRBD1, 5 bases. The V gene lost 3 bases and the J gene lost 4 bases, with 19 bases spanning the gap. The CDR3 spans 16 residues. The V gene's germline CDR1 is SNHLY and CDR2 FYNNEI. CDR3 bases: TGTGCCAGCAGTGAGGGGCTGAATAACTTCGTTTACGAGCAGTACGTC. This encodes CASSEGLNNFVYEQYV.

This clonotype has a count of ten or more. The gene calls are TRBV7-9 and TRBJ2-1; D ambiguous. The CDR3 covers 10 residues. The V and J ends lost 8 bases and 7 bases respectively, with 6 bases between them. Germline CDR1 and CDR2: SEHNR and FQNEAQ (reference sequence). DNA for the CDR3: TGTGCCAGCGGGGAAAATGAGCAGTTCTTC. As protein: CASGENEQFF. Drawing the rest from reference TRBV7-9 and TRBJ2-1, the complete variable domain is DTGVSQNPRHKITKRGQNVTFRCDPISEHNRLYWYRQTLGQGPEFLTYFQNEAQLEKSRLLSDRFSAERPKGSFSTLEIQRTEQGDSAMYLCASGENEQFFGPGTRLTVL.

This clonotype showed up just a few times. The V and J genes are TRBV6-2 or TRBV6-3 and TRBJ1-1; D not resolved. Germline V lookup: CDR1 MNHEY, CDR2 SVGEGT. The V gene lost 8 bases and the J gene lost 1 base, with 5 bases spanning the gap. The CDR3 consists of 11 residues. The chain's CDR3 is CASRRNTEAFF. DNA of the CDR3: TGTGCCAGCCGACGGAACACTGAAGCTTTCTTT.

CDR3 DNA: TGTGCCAGCAGACCCGGGACAGGGGAGGCGAACACTGAAGCTTTCTTT. Encoded protein: CASRPGTGEANTEAFF. V usage is TRBV12-3 or TRBV12-4 and J usage is TRBJ1-1; TRBD1 aligns across 10 bases. The CDR3 sequence is 16 residues long. Germline trimming cut 6 bases from V and 1 base from J; bases unmatched to any gene: 8.

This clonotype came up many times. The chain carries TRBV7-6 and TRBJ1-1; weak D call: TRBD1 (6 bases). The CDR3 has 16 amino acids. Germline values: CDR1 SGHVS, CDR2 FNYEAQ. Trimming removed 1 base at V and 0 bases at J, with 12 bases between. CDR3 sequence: CASSLGVTGLNTEAFF. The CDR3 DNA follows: TGTGCCAGCAGCTTAGGGGTAACAGGGTTGAACACTGAAGCTTTCTTT. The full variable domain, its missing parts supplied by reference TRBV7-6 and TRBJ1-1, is GAGVSQSPRYKVTKRGQDVALRCDPISGHVSLYWYRQALGQGPEFLTYFNYEAQQDKSGLPNDRFSAERPEGSISTLTIQRTEQRDSAMYRCASSLGVTGLNTEAFFGQGTRLTVV.

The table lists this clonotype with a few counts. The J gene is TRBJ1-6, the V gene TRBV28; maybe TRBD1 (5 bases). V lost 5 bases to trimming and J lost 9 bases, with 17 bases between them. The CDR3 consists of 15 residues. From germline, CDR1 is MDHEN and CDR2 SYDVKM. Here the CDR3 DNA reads TGTGCCAGCAGTGTCCCGGGGGGTCTACCTTCACCCCTCCACTTT. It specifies CASSVPGGLPSPLHF.

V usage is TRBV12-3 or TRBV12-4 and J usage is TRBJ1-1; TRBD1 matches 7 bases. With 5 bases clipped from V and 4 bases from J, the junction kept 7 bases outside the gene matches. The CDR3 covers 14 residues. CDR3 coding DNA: TGTGCCAGCAGTCCCGGGACAGCTCTCACTGAAGCTTTCTTT. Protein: CASSPGTALTEAFF.

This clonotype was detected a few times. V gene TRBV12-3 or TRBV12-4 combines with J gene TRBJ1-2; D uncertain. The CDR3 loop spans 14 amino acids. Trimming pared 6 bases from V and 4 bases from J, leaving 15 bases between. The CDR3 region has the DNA TGTGCCAGCAGCCCCCCCCCGGACCCCTATGGCTACACCTTC. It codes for CASSPPPDPYGYTF.

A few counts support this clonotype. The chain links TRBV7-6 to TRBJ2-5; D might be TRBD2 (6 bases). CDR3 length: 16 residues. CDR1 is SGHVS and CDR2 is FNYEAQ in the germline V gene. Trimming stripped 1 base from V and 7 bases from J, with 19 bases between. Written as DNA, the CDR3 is TGTGCCAGCAGCTTAGTTGGGACTCCACCCCCCGGGACCCAGTACTTC. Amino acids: CASSLVGTPPPGTQYF.

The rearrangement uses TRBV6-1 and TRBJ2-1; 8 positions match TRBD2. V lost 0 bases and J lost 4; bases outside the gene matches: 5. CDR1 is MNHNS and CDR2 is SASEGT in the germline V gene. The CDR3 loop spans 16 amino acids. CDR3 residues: CASSEARIAGYNEQFF. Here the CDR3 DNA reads TGTGCCAGCAGTGAAGCGCGAATAGCGGGGTACAATGAGCAGTTCTTC.

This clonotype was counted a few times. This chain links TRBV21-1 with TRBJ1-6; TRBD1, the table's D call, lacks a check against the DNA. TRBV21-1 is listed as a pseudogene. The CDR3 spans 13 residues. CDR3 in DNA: TGTGCCAGCGACCCGTCGGGGGATTCACCCCTCCACTTT. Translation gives CASDPSGDSPLHF.

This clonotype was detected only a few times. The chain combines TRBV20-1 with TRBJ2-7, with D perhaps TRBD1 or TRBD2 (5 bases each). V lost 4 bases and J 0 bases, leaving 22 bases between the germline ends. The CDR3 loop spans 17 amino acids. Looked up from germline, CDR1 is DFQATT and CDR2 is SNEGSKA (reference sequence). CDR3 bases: TGCAGTGCTAAAACCCGGGACGGAGTTTCTAGCTCCTACGAGCAGTACGTC. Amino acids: CSAKTRDGVSSSYEQYV.

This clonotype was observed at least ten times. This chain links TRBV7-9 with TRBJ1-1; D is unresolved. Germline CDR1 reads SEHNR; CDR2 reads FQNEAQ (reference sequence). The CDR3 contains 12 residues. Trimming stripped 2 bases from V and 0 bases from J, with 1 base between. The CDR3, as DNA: TGTGCCAGCAGCTTAATGAACACTGAAGCTTTCTTT. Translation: CASSLMNTEAFF.